This TCR beta chain was recovered during a study of cytomegalovirus exposure and HLA in healthy donors. The study ran its PCR with 60 Vbeta and 13 Jbeta primers. The assay was immunoSEQ multiplex PCR, and TCRdb's table has in-frame clones only and misses some. The sample carries under 200,000 clones, over 70% recorded once. This CDR3 is 15 amino acids long. Germline-derived CDR1 and CDR2 are SNHLY and FYNNEI. Germline trimming cut 5 bases from V and 5 bases from J; bases unmatched to any gene: 7. The TCR sequence derives from a man aged 45-65 years in good health and CMV-seropositive. The sequenced sample was PBMCs. The chain couples TRBV2 to TRBJ2-1, with 9 bases fitting TRBD1. Here the CDR3 DNA reads TGTGCCAGCAGTCTGGGACAGGGACGGAACAATGAGCAGTTCTTC. As protein: CASSLGQGRNNEQFF.